The 32 T cell receptor beta chains presented below share a single source sample, sequenced in a study of lymphopenia after photon versus proton radiotherapy. This table comes from immunoSEQ multiplex PCR, and its TCRdb copy is limited to in-frame clones, with some not included. The profile shows under 7,000 clones, approximately 90% of them singletons. The sequenced sample was peripheral blood, obtained from a patient treated with photon-based radiotherapy. The receptors here all came from a man aged 55-75 years with cholangiocarcinoma.

The rearrangement links TRBV4-2 to TRBJ1-5, with D possibly TRBD1 on 5 matching bases. Deletions cut 4 bases from V and 3 bases from J, with 16 bases between. The CDR3 loop spans 16 amino acids. CDR1 is LGHNA, CDR2 YNFKEQ, per germline. CDR3 bases: TGTGCCAGCAGCCTCCATGCCGAGACAGACAATCAGCCCCAGCATTTT. Translating it yields CASSLHAETDNQPQHF.

The rearrangement links TRBV19 to TRBJ2-7, with TRBD2 identical over 8 bases. The J segment lost 0 bases and the V segment lost 8 bases, leaving 9 bases of the junction unmatched. CDR3 size: 15 residues. Per germline, CDR1 LNHDA and CDR2 SQIVND (reference sequence). CDR3 sequence (DNA): TGTGCCAGTTCCCTTCGGGGGGGTGGCTCCTACGAGCAGTACTTC. It codes for CASSLRGGGSYEQYF.

The chain employs TRBV19 and TRBJ2-7; the match to TRBD2 covers 10 bases. V trimming: 1 base; J trimming: 3 bases; junction bases outside the gene matches: 6. The CDR3 loop spans 16 amino acids. The germline gives CDR1 LNHDA, CDR2 SQIVND (reference sequence). In DNA form, the CDR3 reads TGTGCCAGTAGTATAGGGTTAGCTAGCGGGAGCTACGAGCAGTACTTC. It specifies CASSIGLASGSYEQYF.

CDR3 coding DNA: TGTGCCATCAGTGAGTCGTGGCCCACCGGGGAGCTGTTTTTT. It translates to CAISESWPTGELFF. The V call is TRBV10-3, the J call TRBJ2-2; D uncertain. This CDR3 is built from 14 residues. V gave up 0 bases and J gave up 4 bases, with 6 bases separating them. Germline CDR1 reads ENHRY; CDR2 reads SYGVKD.

The chain joins TRBV5-1 to TRBJ1-4; D is uncertain. This CDR3 spans 14 amino acids. The V gene lost 4 bases and the J gene lost 5 bases, with 12 bases spanning the gap. The V gene's germline CDR1 is SGHRS and CDR2 YFSETQ. CDR3 in DNA: TGCGCCAGCAGCCGGCCCACTTCCAATGAAAAACTGTTTTTT. Translated: CASSRPTSNEKLFF.

The J gene is TRBJ1-4, the V gene TRBV14; possible D gene TRBD1, 5 bases. Germline lookup yields CDR1 SGHDN and CDR2 FVKESK. V was cut by 4 bases and J by 8 bases, with 17 bases left in between. The CDR3 is 15 residues long. Written as DNA, the CDR3 is TGTGCCAGCAGCCCGCCCGGCTGGGGCGGCGAAAAACTGTTTTTT. It yields the protein CASSPPGWGGEKLFF.

The chain joins TRBV10-3 to TRBJ2-2, with 11 bases identical to TRBD1. CDR3 length equals 18 residues. CDR1 ENHRY and CDR2 SYGVKD come from the germline V gene. After removal of 2 bases from V and 4 bases from J, the junction contained 9 bases not matched to a gene. The chain's CDR3 is CAISETGQGALSTGELFF. In nucleotides, the CDR3 is TGTGCCATCAGTGAGACAGGACAGGGGGCATTATCCACCGGGGAGCTGTTTTTT.

In this sample, this clone is large. This chain uses TRBV19 with TRBJ1-5; TRBD1 matches at 7 bases. Trimming cost V 4 bases and J 0 bases; bases outside gene matches: 15. Germline lookup yields CDR1 LNHDA and CDR2 SQIVND (reference sequence). The CDR3 contains 19 residues. This CDR3 is CASSTAQGTAMYSNQPQHF. CDR3 DNA sequence: TGTGCCAGTAGTACCGCCCAAGGGACAGCTATGTATAGCAATCAGCCCCAGCATTTT.

In its sample, this clone was seen a few times. The J gene is TRBJ2-6, the V gene TRBV4-2, with D perhaps TRBD2 (5 bases). V lost 0 bases and J 0 bases, leaving 15 bases between the germline ends. The CDR3 loop spans 19 amino acids. CDR1 and CDR2 from the germline V gene are LGHNA and YNFKEQ. The CDR3 here is CASSQEERPGFSGANVLTF. CDR3 DNA: TGTGCCAGCAGCCAAGAGGAGAGACCGGGATTCTCTGGGGCCAACGTCCTGACTTTC.

The chain uses TRBV2 and TRBJ2-7, with 10 bases identical to TRBD2. CDR1 is SNHLY and CDR2 is FYNNEI in the germline V gene. This CDR3 contains 16 residues. V gave up 2 bases and J gave up 6 bases; unmatched junction bases: 10. CDR3 DNA: TGTGCCAGCAGTGAATTGGCCGGGCTAGCGGGAGTCGAGCAGTACTTC. Encoded protein: CASSELAGLAGVEQYF.

This chain links TRBV15 with TRBJ1-3; no firm D call. The CDR3 runs to 13 residues. Trimming left V 3 bases short and J 3 bases short, with 6 bases between. Germline V gene lookup returns CDR1 LNHNV and CDR2 YYDKDF (reference sequence). CDR3 DNA: TGTGCCACCAGCAGCTTTCTTGGAAACACCATATATTTT. This sequence encodes CATSSFLGNTIYF.

This CDR3 reads CASSEGLAGTNEQYF. For the CDR3, the DNA is TGTGCCAGCAGTGAAGGACTAGCGGGGACCAACGAGCAGTACTTC. This chain uses TRBV6-1 with TRBJ2-7; TRBD2 agrees at 11 bases. Germline loops: CDR1 MNHNS, CDR2 SASEGT. Trimming took 1 base from V and 5 from J; bases not matched to a gene: 4. The length of the CDR3 is 15 residues.

This chain links TRBV6-1 with TRBJ1-4; possibly TRBD1 for D (6 bases). This CDR3 is built from 15 residues. Germline V gives CDR1 MNHNS, CDR2 SASEGT. Trimming left V 6 bases short and J 4 bases short, with 15 bases between. CDR3 loop: CASSQGSTINEKLFF. The CDR3 bases are TGTGCCAGCAGCCAGGGGAGCACCATTAATGAAAAACTGTTTTTT.

The CDR3 spells CASSFGGGPGEQFF. In nucleotides, the CDR3 is TGTGCCAGCAGCTTCGGGGGAGGGCCGGGTGAGCAGTTCTTC. This chain joins TRBV7-6 and TRBJ2-1; 7 bases fit TRBD2. Germline V gives CDR1 SGHVS, CDR2 FNYEAQ. With 3 bases clipped from V and 9 bases from J, the junction kept 8 bases outside the gene matches. The CDR3 length is 14 residues.

The rearrangement links TRBV6-5 to TRBJ2-5; tentatively, D is TRBD2 (5 bases). The CDR3 is made up of 16 amino acids. Germline assignment: CDR1 MNHEY and CDR2 SVGAGI. The ends were cut back, 0 bases at V and 9 bases at J, with 20 bases in the middle. CDR3 DNA sequence: TGTGCCAGCAGTTACTCGACCCACGGCACCCGGCGGGCCCAGTACTTC. It yields the protein CASSYSTHGTRRAQYF.

The chain uses TRBV19 and TRBJ1-2; 8 nucleotides align to TRBD1. The CDR3 contains 13 residues. The germline V gene encodes CDR1 LNHDA and CDR2 SQIVND (reference sequence). With 9 bases clipped from V and 4 bases from J, the junction kept 7 bases outside the gene matches. CDR3 sequence reads: CASFRQGTYGYTF. CDR3 nucleotides: TGTGCCAGCTTTCGACAGGGGACCTATGGCTACACCTTC.

The gene calls are TRBV11-2 and TRBJ2-3, with 10 nucleotides matching TRBD2. V lost 3 bases, J lost 6 bases, and 12 bases stayed unmatched. Germline CDR1 and CDR2: SGHAT and FQNNGV. The CDR3 is made up of 17 amino acids. The chain's CDR3 is CASSFLSLAGGSDTQYF. CDR3 DNA sequence: TGTGCCAGCAGCTTCCTATCTTTAGCGGGAGGATCGGATACGCAGTATTTT.

The chain recombines TRBV28 with TRBJ2-7; D is possibly TRBD2 (5 bases). With 4 bases removed from V and 6 bases from J, the gap between germline ends came to 16 bases. Germline V CDR1 and CDR2: MDHEN, SYDVKM. The CDR3 runs to 14 residues. The CDR3 reads CASSSVEEAGEQYF. The CDR3 DNA reads TGTGCCAGCAGTTCCGTGGAAGAGGCGGGCGAGCAGTACTTC.

In DNA, the CDR3 is TGCGCCTCCAATCAGCCCCAGCATTTT. Amino acids: CASNQPQHF. The V call is TRBV10-1, the J call TRBJ1-5; unclear D gene. V lost 11 bases, J lost 3 bases, and 2 bases lay in between. The CDR3 is 9 residues long. Germline V gene lookup returns CDR1 WNHNN and CDR2 SYGVQD (reference sequence).

This clone was found a few times. This chain uses TRBV9 with TRBJ1-1; 10 bases match TRBD1. The V gene end was trimmed by 0 bases and the J gene end by 3 bases; junction bases not matched to a gene: 2. Germline V gene sequence: CDR1 SGDLS, CDR2 YYNGEE. CDR3 length equals 15 residues. The CDR3 nucleotides are TGTGCCAGCAGCGTAGGCGGGACAGGGGACACTGAAGCTTTCTTT. Translating it yields CASSVGGTGDTEAFF.

The chain uses TRBV11-3 and TRBJ2-5, with 7 bases matching TRBD2. V was pared by 4 bases and J by 2 bases, with 4 bases of the junction left unmatched. The CDR3 covers 14 residues. The V gene's germline CDR1 is SGHNT and CDR2 YENEEA. The CDR3 nucleotides read TGTGCCAGCAGCTCCCCGGGGGGACAAGAGACCCAGTACTTC. As protein: CASSSPGGQETQYF.

This clone appeared a few times. The DNA of the CDR3 is TGTGCTAGTGGTTTACCCTGGGAAGCTTTCTTT. It specifies CASGLPWEAFF. The rearrangement uses TRBV12-5 and TRBJ1-1; D uncertain. Germline V CDR1 and CDR2: LGHNT, FRNRAP. V was shortened by 3 bases and J by 8 bases, with 7 bases between the two germline ends. There are 11 residues in the CDR3.

This chain links TRBV4-1 with TRBJ1-1; 8 positions agree with TRBD1. CDR3 length: 17 residues. Germline CDR1 MGHRA, CDR2 YSYEKL. V lost 4 bases, J lost 4 bases, and 14 bases stayed unmatched. The CDR3 sequence: CASSLDPSGGSLTEAFF. The CDR3 DNA reads TGCGCCAGCAGCCTAGACCCGTCAGGGGGCTCCCTCACTGAAGCTTTCTTT.

The chain couples TRBV19 to TRBJ1-6; tentatively, D is TRBD1 (6 bases). This CDR3 has 14 residues. The V end lost 3 bases, the J end lost 7 bases, and 10 bases lay between the germline ends. Germline V CDR1 and CDR2: LNHDA, SQIVND (reference sequence). CDR3 protein: CASSIRQANSPLHF. The CDR3 nucleotides are TGTGCCAGTAGTATCAGACAGGCCAATTCACCCCTCCACTTT.

The rearrangement links TRBV7-3 to TRBJ1-1; no firm D call. The CDR3 loop spans 14 amino acids. CDR1 is SGHTA, CDR2 FQGTGA, per germline. Trimming removed 4 bases at V and 2 bases at J, with 11 bases between. The CDR3 region has the DNA TGTGCCAGCAGCTCATCTGGTACAAACACTGAAGCTTTCTTT. It is translated as CASSSSGTNTEAFF.

CDR3: CASSERGGEQYF. DNA of the CDR3: TGTGCCAGCTCAGAGAGGGGAGGGGAGCAGTACTTC. The chain links TRBV18 to TRBJ2-7, with 7 positions matching TRBD2. The CDR3 has 12 residues. The germline V gene encodes CDR1 KGHSH and CDR2 LQKENI. J gave up 7 bases and V 5 bases, and 5 bases lay outside the gene matches.

This rearrangement joins TRBV4-3 to TRBJ2-1, with TRBD1 matching over 8 bases. Germline loops: CDR1 LGHNA, CDR2 YSLEER. V dropped 0 bases and J dropped 4; count of bases not matched to a gene: 5. This CDR3 has 16 residues. CDR3 residues: CASSQDFGQGYNEQFF. In DNA, the CDR3 is TGCGCCAGCAGCCAAGATTTTGGACAGGGTTACAATGAGCAGTTCTTC.

V and J are TRBV14 and TRBJ2-3, with unresolved D. Germline V CDR1 and CDR2: SGHDN, FVKESK. V lost 1 base, J lost 6 bases, and 8 bases lay in between. The CDR3 covers 13 residues. The CDR3 here is CASSQGIGDTQYF. The CDR3, as DNA: TGTGCCAGCAGCCAAGGAATCGGGGATACGCAGTATTTT.

This chain links TRBV21-1 with TRBJ1-1; the D call TRBD1 from the table was never checked on the DNA. TRBV21-1 is classified as a pseudogene. The CDR3 length is 16 residues. The CDR3 is CASSFGQGRVDTEAFF. DNA for the CDR3: TGTGCCAGCAGCTTTGGACAGGGTAGGGTAGACACTGAAGCTTTCTTT.

The chain recombines TRBV25-1 with TRBJ2-3; TRBD2 aligns across 11 bases. The length of the CDR3 is 17 residues. Germline CDR1 and CDR2: MGHDK and SYGVNS. With 6 bases clipped from V and 1 base from J, the junction kept 9 bases outside the gene matches. Written as DNA, the CDR3 is TGTGCCAGCAGGAGGGGACTAGCGGTCTATGGCACAGATACGCAGTATTTT. It codes for CASRRGLAVYGTDTQYF.

The rearrangement links TRBV19 to TRBJ1-1; TRBD1 agrees at 7 bases. This CDR3 region has 14 residues. V lost 2 bases to trimming and J lost 4 bases; unmatched junction nucleotides: 4. Germline-derived CDR1 and CDR2 are LNHDA and SQIVND (reference sequence). The CDR3 region has the DNA TGTGCCAGTAGTATAACTAACAGGGGCACTGAAGCTTTCTTT. Protein sequence: CASSITNRGTEAFF.

The chain is built from TRBV4-3 and TRBJ2-2, with D perhaps TRBD1 (5 bases). Trimming removed 2 bases at V and 3 bases at J, with 13 bases between. Germline lookup yields CDR1 LGHNA and CDR2 YSLEER. The CDR3 has 16 amino acids. In DNA form, the CDR3 reads TGCGCCAGCAGCCAACGGTGGCAAGGGGACACCGGGGAGCTGTTTTTT. Amino acids: CASSQRWQGDTGELFF.